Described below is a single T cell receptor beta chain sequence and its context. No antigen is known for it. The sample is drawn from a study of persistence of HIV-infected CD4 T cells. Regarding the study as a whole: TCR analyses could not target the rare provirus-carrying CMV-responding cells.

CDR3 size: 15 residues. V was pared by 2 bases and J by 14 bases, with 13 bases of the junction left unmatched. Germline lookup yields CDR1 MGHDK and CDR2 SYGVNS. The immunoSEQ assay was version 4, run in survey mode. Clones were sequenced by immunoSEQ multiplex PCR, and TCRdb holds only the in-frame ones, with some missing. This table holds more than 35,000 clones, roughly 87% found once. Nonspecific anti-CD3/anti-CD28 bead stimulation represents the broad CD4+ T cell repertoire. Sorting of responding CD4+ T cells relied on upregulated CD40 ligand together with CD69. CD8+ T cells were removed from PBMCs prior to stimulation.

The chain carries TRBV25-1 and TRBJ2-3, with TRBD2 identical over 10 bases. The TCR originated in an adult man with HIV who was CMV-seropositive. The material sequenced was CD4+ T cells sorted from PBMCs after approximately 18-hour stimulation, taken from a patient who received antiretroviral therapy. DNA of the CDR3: TGTGCCAGCAGTGAAGAATTAGCGGGAGGCCCCGCCCTGTATTTT. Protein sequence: CASSEELAGGPALYF.